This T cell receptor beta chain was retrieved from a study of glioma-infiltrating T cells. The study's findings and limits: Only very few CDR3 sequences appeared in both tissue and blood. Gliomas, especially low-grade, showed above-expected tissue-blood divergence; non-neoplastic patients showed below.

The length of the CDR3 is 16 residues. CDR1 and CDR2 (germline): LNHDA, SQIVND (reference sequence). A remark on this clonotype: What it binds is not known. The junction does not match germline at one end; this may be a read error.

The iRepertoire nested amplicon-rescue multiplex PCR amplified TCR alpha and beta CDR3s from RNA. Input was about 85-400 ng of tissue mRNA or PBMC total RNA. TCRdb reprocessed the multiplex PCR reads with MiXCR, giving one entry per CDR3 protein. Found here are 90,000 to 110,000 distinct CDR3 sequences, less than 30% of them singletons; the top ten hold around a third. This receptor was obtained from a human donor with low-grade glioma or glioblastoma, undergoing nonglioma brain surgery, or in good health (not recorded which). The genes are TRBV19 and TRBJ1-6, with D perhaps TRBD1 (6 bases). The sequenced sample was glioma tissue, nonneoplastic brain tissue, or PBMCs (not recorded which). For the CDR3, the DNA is TGTGCCAGTAGTGCCCTAAAGGACAGCTATAATTTACCCCTCCACTTT. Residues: CASSALKDSYNLPLHF. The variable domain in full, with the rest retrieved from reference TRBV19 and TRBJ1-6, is DGGITQSPKYLFRKEGQNVTLSCEQNLNHDAMYWYRQDPGQGLRLIYYSQIVNDFQKGDIAEGYSVSREKKESFPLTVTSAQKNPTAFYLCASSALKDSYNLPLHFGNGTRLTVT.